The 9 T cell receptor beta chains reported below all come from one sample, sequenced in a study of CD8 T cells in ankylosing spondylitis. Study observations and caveats: Seemingly distinctive of ankylosing spondylitis blood was a TCR beta motif formed by eight highly homologous variants.

In TCRdb, the 5' RACE reads were re-called with MiXCR into one record per CDR3 protein. The sample holds some 840,000 distinct CDR3 sequences, around 11% seen once. For these TCRs, the target antigens are not known. The specimen was blood, either unsorted or a sorted T cell fraction (not recorded which). Receptors originate from a male donor with ankylosing spondylitis.

The chain employs TRBV6-1 and TRBJ1-1; D is ambiguous. The germline V gene has CDR1 MNHNS and CDR2 SASEGT. V was pared by 6 bases and J by 0 bases, with 20 bases between. This CDR3 contains 17 residues. CDR3 sequence: CASSPEVSILMNTEAFF. The CDR3, as DNA: TGTGCCAGCAGCCCCGAGGTCTCGATCCTTATGAACACTGAAGCTTTCTTT.

Written as DNA, the CDR3 is TGCAGTGCTAGCCCTCGGGGGACCTCCTACGAGCAGTACTTC. This gives the protein CSASPRGTSYEQYF. The chain couples TRBV20-1 to TRBJ2-7; tentatively, D is TRBD2 (6 bases). In germline, CDR1 is DFQATT, CDR2 SNEGSKA (reference sequence). V dropped 3 bases and J dropped 0 bases, with 12 bases sitting between them. The CDR3 sequence is 14 residues long.

This clonotype has only a few counts. The chain is built from TRBV10-1 and TRBJ1-1; 7 bases fit TRBD1. This CDR3 has 14 amino acids. CDR1 is WNHNN and CDR2 is SYGVQD in the germline V gene (reference sequence). With V trimmed by 8 bases and J by 1 base, 7 bases remained unmatched. CDR3 bases: TGCGCCAGCGCACCGGGACAGAGGAACACTGAAGCTTTCTTT. As protein: CASAPGQRNTEAFF.

The chain couples TRBV5-1 to TRBJ2-7; TRBD2 matches 11 bases. The CDR3 consists of 17 residues. Germline assignment: CDR1 SGHRS and CDR2 YFSETQ. V lost 4 bases, J lost 4 bases, and 13 bases stayed unmatched. The CDR3 region is CASSNGLAGRNRYEQYF. In DNA, the CDR3 is TGCGCCAGCAGCAACGGACTAGCGGGTAGAAACAGGTACGAGCAGTACTTC.

The V gene is TRBV7-6, the J gene TRBJ1-1; possible D gene TRBD1, 6 bases. V was shortened by 1 base and J by 2 bases, with 11 bases between the two germline ends. CDR3 length: 15 amino acids. Germline CDR1 reads SGHVS; CDR2 reads FNYEAQ. The DNA for the CDR3 is TGTGCCAGCAGCTTAGTTCTGGGGGCAAACACTGAAGCTTTCTTT. Translation: CASSLVLGANTEAFF.

This clonotype was seen ten or more times. The chain couples TRBV5-1 to TRBJ2-7; 7 nucleotides align to TRBD1. The CDR3 totals 15 residues. The V segment lost 4 bases and the J segment 1 base; nucleotides outside the gene matches: 8. CDR1 and CDR2 (germline): SGHRS, YFSETQ. The CDR3 coding sequence is TGCGCCAGCAGCGAAGCGACAGGGTTTTCCTACGAGCAGTACTTC. Amino acids: CASSEATGFSYEQYF. Full variable domain (rest looked up from reference TRBV5-1 and TRBJ2-7): KAGVTQTPRYLIKTRGQQVTLSCSPISGHRSVSWYQQTPGQGLQFLFEYFSETQRNKGNFPGRFSGRQFSNSRSEMNVSTLELGDSALYLCASSEATGFSYEQYFGPGTRLTVT.

V and J are TRBV5-1 and TRBJ2-7, with 8 bases fitting TRBD1. CDR1 is SGHRS and CDR2 is YFSETQ in the germline V gene. The CDR3 runs to 14 residues. Trimming cost V 4 bases and J 3 bases; bases outside gene matches: 6. The CDR3 DNA reads TGCGCCAGCAGCCAGAGACAGGGGAACTACGAGCAGTACTTC. It is translated as CASSQRQGNYEQYF.

This clonotype was counted many times. The chain has TRBV5-1 and TRBJ2-2, with D possibly matching TRBD2 (6 bases). This CDR3 has 17 residues. Germline loops: CDR1 SGHRS, CDR2 YFSETQ. V lost 0 bases to trimming and J lost 3 bases, with 15 bases between them. The CDR3 coding sequence is TGCGCCAGCAGCTTGGCCTATCGGGGGAGCGACACCGGGGAGCTGTTTTTT. Its protein is CASSLAYRGSDTGELFF.

V gene TRBV18 combines with J gene TRBJ2-7, with TRBD2 matching 7 bases. The germline gives CDR1 KGHSH, CDR2 LQKENI. Unmatched junction bases numbered 9, after V lost 4 bases and J lost 0 bases. This CDR3 is built from 16 residues. The CDR3: CASSRYLADSSYEQYF. As DNA, the CDR3 is TGTGCCAGCTCACGTTATCTAGCGGATAGCTCCTACGAGCAGTACTTC.